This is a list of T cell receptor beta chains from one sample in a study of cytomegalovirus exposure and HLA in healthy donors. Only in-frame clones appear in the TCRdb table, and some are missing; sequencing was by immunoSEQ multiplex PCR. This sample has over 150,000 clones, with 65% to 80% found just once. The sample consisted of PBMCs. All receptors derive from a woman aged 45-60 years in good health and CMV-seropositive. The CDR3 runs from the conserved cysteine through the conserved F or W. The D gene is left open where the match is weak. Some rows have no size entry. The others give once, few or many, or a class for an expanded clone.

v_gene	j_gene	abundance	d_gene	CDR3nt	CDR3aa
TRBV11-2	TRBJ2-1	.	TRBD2	TGTGCCAGCACCCGACCGGGGGGGACGCATGAGCAGTTCTTC	CASTRPGGTHEQFF
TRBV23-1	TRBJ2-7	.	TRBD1	TGCGCCAGCAGTCAACGTCCGGGACAGGGGGATTACGAGCAGTACTTC	CASSQRPGQGDYEQYF
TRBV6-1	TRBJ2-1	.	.	TGTGCCAGCAAAGAGGCGGGCCACGATGAGCAGTTCTTC	CASKEAGHDEQFF
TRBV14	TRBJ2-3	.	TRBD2	TGTGCCAGCAGCCCCCGACTAGCGGGGGGGACTAGCACAGATACGCAGTATTTT	CASSPRLAGGTSTDTQYF
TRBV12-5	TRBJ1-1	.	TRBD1	TGTGCTAGTGGTCCCGGGACAGGGAGAGGGAACACTGAAGCTTTCTTT	CASGPGTGRGNTEAFF
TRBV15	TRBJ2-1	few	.	TGTGCCACCAGCAGAGAGGGGGCATCCGGGATCAGTGAGCAGTTCTTC	CATSREGASGISEQFF
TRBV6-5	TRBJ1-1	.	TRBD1	TGTGCCAGCATTAAACAGGGGGCAAACACTGAAGCTTTCTTT	CASIKQGANTEAFF
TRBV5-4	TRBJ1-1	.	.	TGTGCCAGCTATCCTGGCGGGAGGAACACTGAAGCTTTCTTT	CASYPGGRNTEAFF
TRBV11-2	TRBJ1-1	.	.	TGTGCCAGCAGCATTTGGAGGGTCCGAGGGACTGAAGCTTTCTTT	CASSIWRVRGTEAFF
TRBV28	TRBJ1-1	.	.	TGTGCCAGCAGTCGGGGGGCGGACACTGAAGCTTTCTTT	CASSRGADTEAFF
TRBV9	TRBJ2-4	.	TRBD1	TGTGCCAGCAGCGCGGGACAGGGACGGGACATTCAGTACTTC	CASSAGQGRDIQYF
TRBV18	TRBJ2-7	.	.	TGTGCCAGCTCCCAGGGGCCAGGGCTTTTGTCCTACGAGCAGTACTTC	CASSQGPGLLSYEQYF
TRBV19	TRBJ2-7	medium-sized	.	TGTGCCAGTAGTTGGAGGGCGGAGAGCTCCTACGAGCAGTACTTC	CASSWRAESSYEQYF
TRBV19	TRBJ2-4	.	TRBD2	TGTGCCAGTAATACCGGGACTAGCGATAACATTCAGTACTTC	CASNTGTSDNIQYF
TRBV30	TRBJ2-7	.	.	TGTGCCTGGAACCCAGGAGGGACCGAGCAGTACTTC	CAWNPGGTEQYF
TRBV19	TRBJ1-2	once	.	TGTGCCAGTACCCCAGGCGGGGGGATCAGTGGCTACACCTTC	CASTPGGGISGYTF
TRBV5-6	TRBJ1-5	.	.	TGTGCCAGCAGCTTGGCCGGGGTGAGCAATCAGCCCCAGCATTTT	CASSLAGVSNQPQHF
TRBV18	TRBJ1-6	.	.	TGTGCCAGCTCACCACGGGGGCAGGGCGAATCACCCCTCCACTTT	CASSPRGQGESPLHF
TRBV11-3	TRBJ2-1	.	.	TGTGCCAGCAGCTCGTCCCGGGACTTCCCTCTCAATGAGCAGTTCTTC	CASSSSRDFPLNEQFF
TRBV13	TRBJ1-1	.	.	TGTGCCAGCAGCTTAGATGCGGGGAACACTGAAGCTTTCTTT	CASSLDAGNTEAFF
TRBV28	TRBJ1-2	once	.	TGTGCCAGCATTTCGACCGGTAACCCGATTACTACCTATGGCTACACCTTC	CASISTGNPITTYGYTF
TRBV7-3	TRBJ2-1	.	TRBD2	TGTGCCAGCAGCACGGGACTAGCGGACTACAATGAGCAGTTCTTC	CASSTGLADYNEQFF
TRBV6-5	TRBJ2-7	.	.	TGTGCCAGCAGTTACAGTCCCAGGGTGACCTACGAGCAGTACTTC	CASSYSPRVTYEQYF
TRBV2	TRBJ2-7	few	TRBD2	TGTGCCAGCAGTGTACCTTCACTAGCGGGGCGAGAGCAGTACTTC	CASSVPSLAGREQYF
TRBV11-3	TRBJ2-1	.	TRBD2	TGTGCCAGCAGCTTTAGCGGGAGTTCCGACAATGAGCAGTTCTTC	CASSFSGSSDNEQFF
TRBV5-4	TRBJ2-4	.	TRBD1	TGTGCCAGCAGCTCGCCGACAGGGTTGGGCAGTCAGTACTTC	CASSSPTGLGSQYF
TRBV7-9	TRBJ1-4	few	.	TGTGCCAGCAGCCTGTCGAGGGCCAATGAAAAACTGTTTTTT	CASSLSRANEKLFF
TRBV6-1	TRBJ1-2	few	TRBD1	TGTGCCAGCAGCCCCAGGACAGGGGCCCCCTATGGCTACACCTTC	CASSPRTGAPYGYTF
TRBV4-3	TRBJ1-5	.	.	TGCGCCAGCAGCCAAGCCCTCCAGGGCAATCAGCCCCAGCATTTT	CASSQALQGNQPQHF
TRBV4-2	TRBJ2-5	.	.	TGTGCCAGCAGCCGGAGGGAGACCCAGTACTTC	CASSRRETQYF
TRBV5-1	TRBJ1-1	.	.	TGCGCCAGCAGCTTGGCCGGGCAGGGAAACACTGAAGCTTTCTTT	CASSLAGQGNTEAFF
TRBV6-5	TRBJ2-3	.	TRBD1	TGTGCCAGCAGTACCGGGACAGAACTCACAGATACGCAGTATTTT	CASSTGTELTDTQYF
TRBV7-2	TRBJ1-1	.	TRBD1	TGTGCCAGCAGCCCGCGGAGCCCGGGACAGGGGGCCAAAGCTTTCTTT	CASSPRSPGQGAKAFF
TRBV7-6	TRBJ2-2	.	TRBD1	TGTGCCAGCAGCTCCCCAGGGGGAACCGGGGAGCTGTTTTTT	CASSSPGGTGELFF
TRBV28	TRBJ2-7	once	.	TGTGCCAGCCACGACAGTACGAGCTCCTACGAGCAGTACTTC	CASHDSTSSYEQYF
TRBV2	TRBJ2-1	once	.	TGTGCCAGCAGTGGAGTGGGTGGCCAGGGGTACAATGAGCAGTTCTTC	CASSGVGGQGYNEQFF
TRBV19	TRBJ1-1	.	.	TGTGCCAGTACCATCGGGGGAAGCAAAGCAAACACTGAAGCTTTCTTT	CASTIGGSKANTEAFF
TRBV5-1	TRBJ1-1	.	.	TGCGCCAGCAGCTTAGGATTCGGGATGAACACTGAAGCTTTCTTT	CASSLGFGMNTEAFF
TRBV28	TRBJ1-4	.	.	TGTGCCAGCAGTCCCGGTGTGGTAGAAAAACTGTTTTTT	CASSPGVVEKLFF
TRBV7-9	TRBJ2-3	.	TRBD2	TGTGCCAGCAGTCCACTAGCGGGGCCCGGATATACGCAGTATTTT	CASSPLAGPGYTQYF
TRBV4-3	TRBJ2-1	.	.	TGCGCCAGCAGCCAAGCGGGACTCAGCTACAATGAGCAGTTCTTC	CASSQAGLSYNEQFF
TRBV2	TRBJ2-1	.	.	TGTGCCAGCAGTGTGGGGCAGGCCACCTACAATGAGCAGTTCTTC	CASSVGQATYNEQFF
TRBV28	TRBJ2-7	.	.	TGTGCCAGCAGTCCGGGGGTGGGGGTGTTAGACGAGCAGTACTTC	CASSPGVGVLDEQYF
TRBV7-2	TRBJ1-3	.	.	TGTGCCAGCAGCTTAGGCCCGGCGGGCGGTAGCTCTGGAAACACCATATATTTT	CASSLGPAGGSSGNTIYF
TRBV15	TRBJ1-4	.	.	TGTGCCTCCTCTCGTTCAGTTACAACTAATGAAAAACTGTTTTTT	CASSRSVTTNEKLFF
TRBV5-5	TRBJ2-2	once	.	TGTGCCAGCAGCTTTCGGTACGGTCTTAGCACCGGGGAGCTGTTTTTT	CASSFRYGLSTGELFF
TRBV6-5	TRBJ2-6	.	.	TGTGCCAGCAGTTACTCGTTTCACTCTGGGGCCAACGTCCTGACTTTC	CASSYSFHSGANVLTF
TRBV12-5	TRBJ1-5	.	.	TGTGCTAGTGGTGCCAGGGTCCCCCAGCCCCAGCATTTT	CASGARVPQPQHF
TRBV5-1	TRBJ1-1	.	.	TGCGCCAGCAGCCTGAGGGAGGGGTCTGGTTCTGAAGCTTTCTTT	CASSLREGSGSEAFF
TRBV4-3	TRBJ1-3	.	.	TGCGCCAGCAGCCAACAACCCCCACACAGCTCTGGAAACACCATATATTTT	CASSQQPPHSSGNTIYF